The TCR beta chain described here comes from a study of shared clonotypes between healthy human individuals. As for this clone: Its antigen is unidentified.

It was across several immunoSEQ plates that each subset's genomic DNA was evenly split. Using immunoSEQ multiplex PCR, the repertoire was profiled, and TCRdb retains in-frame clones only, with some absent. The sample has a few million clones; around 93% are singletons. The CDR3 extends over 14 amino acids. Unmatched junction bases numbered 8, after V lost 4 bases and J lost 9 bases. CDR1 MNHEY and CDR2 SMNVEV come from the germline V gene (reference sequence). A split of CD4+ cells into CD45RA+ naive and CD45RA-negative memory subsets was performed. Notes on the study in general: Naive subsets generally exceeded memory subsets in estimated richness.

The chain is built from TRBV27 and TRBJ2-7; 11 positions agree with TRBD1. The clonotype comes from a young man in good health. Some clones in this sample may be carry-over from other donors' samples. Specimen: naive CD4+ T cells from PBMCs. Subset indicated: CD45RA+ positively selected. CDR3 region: CASSSDRGHRVQYF. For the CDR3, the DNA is TGTGCCAGCAGTTCGGACAGGGGGCACAGGGTGCAGTACTTC.